This T cell receptor beta chain originates from a study of blood T cell repertoires in COVID-19. In the study overall: Italy, Spain and the United States were the sources of the convalescent and acute COVID-19 samples. PBMCs, B-cell-depleted T cells, or T cells were the source of the cDNA or gDNA that made up the material.

V was shortened by 2 bases and J by 2 bases, with 12 bases between the two germline ends. Per the germline V gene, CDR1 is MNHEY and CDR2 is SVGAGI. This CDR3 is 16 amino acids long. This clone appeared once. Under the authors' procedure: Estimates of nucleated cell counts were drawn from the amplification of reference gene primers. Assay: immunoSEQ multiplex PCR; the TCRdb copy retains only in-frame clones and omits some. V, J and clone size are those of that table, while D and trimming were read from the DNA. The table has tens of thousands of clones, 70% to 85% seen once; the top ten hold roughly a sixth.

The source material was peripheral blood. This chain links TRBV6-5 with TRBJ2-2; D possibly corresponds to TRBD1 (6 bases). The receptor was derived from a man older than 75 with active COVID-19. CDR3: CASSYVGAGNTGELFF. The CDR3 coding sequence is TGTGCCAGCAGTTACGTGGGGGCGGGTAACACCGGGGAGCTGTTTTTT.